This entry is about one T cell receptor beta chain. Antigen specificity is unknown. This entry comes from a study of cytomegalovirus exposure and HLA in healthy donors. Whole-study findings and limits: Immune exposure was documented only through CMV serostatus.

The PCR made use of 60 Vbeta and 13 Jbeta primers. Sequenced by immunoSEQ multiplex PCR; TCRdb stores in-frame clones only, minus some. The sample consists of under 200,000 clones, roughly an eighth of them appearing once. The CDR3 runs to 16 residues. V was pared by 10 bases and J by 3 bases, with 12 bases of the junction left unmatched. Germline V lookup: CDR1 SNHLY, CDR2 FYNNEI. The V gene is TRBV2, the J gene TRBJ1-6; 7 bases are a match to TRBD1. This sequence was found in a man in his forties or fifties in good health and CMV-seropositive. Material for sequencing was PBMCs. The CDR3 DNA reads TGTGCCATGGGCGGGCAGGGGGTCAACTATAATTCACCCCTCCACTTT. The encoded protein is CAMGGQGVNYNSPLHF. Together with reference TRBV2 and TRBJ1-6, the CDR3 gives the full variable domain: EPEVTQTPSHQVTQMGQEVILRCVPISNHLYFYWYRQILGQKVEFLVSFYNNEISEKSEIFDDQFSVERPDGSNFTLKIRSTKLEDSAMYFCAMGGQGVNYNSPLHFGNGTRLTVT.